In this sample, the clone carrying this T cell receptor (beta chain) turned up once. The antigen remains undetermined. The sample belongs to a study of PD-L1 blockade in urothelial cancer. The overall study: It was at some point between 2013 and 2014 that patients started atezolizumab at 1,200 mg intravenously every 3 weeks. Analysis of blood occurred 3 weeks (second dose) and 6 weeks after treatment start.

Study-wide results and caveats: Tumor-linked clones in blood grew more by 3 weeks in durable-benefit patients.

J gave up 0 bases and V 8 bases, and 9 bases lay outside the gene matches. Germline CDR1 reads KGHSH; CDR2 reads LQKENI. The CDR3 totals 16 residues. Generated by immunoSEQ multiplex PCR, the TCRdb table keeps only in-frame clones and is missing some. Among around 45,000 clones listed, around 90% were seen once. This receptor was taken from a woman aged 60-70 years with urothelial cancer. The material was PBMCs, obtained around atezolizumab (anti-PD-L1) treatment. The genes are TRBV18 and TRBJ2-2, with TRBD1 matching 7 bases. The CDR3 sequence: CASPQGELPNTGELFF. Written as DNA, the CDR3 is TGTGCCAGCCCCCAGGGGGAACTACCGAACACCGGGGAGCTGTTTTTT.